A single sample is the source of the 17 T cell receptor beta chains below, sequenced in a study of cytomegalovirus exposure and HLA in healthy donors (dated by TCRdb to about 2017). Receptor libraries were prepared by the immunoSEQ multiplex PCR assay. For the multiplex PCR, a mixture combining 60 forward primers for TCR Vbeta segments and 13 reverse primers for TCR Jbeta segments was used. TCRdb took this table from immuneACCESS and kept in-frame rearrangements with V and J called. Such tables lack part of the clones; where checked against another copy, unresolved V genes explain under half of the gap, and the rest is unexplained. For this sample the table gives about 150,000 clones, of which about 82% were detected only once. 3% to 3.5% of the sample is in the top ten clones. Input material: PBMCs. Receptors were obtained from a male donor in good health and CMV-seronegative.

V and J are TRBV6-5 and TRBJ2-2; no clear D. The CDR3 sequence is 13 residues long. V was cut by 0 bases and J by 6 bases, with 5 bases left in between. Per germline, CDR1 MNHEY and CDR2 SVGAGI. The CDR3 loop reads CASSYSLSGELFF. CDR3 DNA: TGTGCCAGCAGTTACTCTCTGTCCGGGGAGCTGTTTTTT.

The genes are TRBV5-1 and TRBJ2-1; 10 positions match TRBD2. The trim removed 1 base at V and 8 bases at J, leaving 3 bases unmatched. Germline loops: CDR1 SGHRS, CDR2 YFSETQ. This CDR3 is 14 amino acids long. The CDR3 coding sequence is TGCGCCAGCAGCTTGACTAGCGGGAAGTATGAGCAGTTCTTC. Its translation: CASSLTSGKYEQFF.

The chain recombines TRBV6-5 with TRBJ2-7, with TRBD2 identical over 8 bases. CDR1 and CDR2 (germline): MNHEY, SVGAGI. The V segment lost 5 bases and the J segment 3 bases; nucleotides outside the gene matches: 9. The CDR3 contains 15 residues. For the CDR3, the DNA is TGTGCCAGCAGTATAAGCGGGAGCAGAATCTACGAGCAGTACTTC. Protein sequence: CASSISGSRIYEQYF.

The rearrangement joins TRBV12-5 to TRBJ2-5; 13 nucleotides align to TRBD2. V lost 1 base to trimming and J lost 7 bases; unmatched junction nucleotides: 12. There are 18 residues in the CDR3. CDR1 LGHNT and CDR2 FRNRAP come from the germline V gene. The CDR3 DNA sequence: TGTGCTAGTGGTTTGGACTTACTAGCGGGAGGGCTCGCGGCGACCCAGTACTTC. This sequence encodes CASGLDLLAGGLAATQYF.

V and J are TRBV19 and TRBJ2-7; the D is unclear. Trimming removed 5 bases at V and 0 bases at J, with 8 bases between. The CDR3 is 13 amino acids. Germline lookup yields CDR1 LNHDA and CDR2 SQIVND (reference sequence). The CDR3 DNA reads as TGTGCCAGTAGTCGACGGAGCTCCTACGAGCAGTACTTC. Residues: CASSRRSSYEQYF.

This clone was counted between two and nine times. The chain carries TRBV7-2 and TRBJ1-1; the match to TRBD1 covers 10 bases. V lost 1 base, J lost 10 bases, and 9 bases stayed unmatched. The CDR3 extends over 15 amino acids. Germline-derived CDR1 and CDR2 are SGHTA and FQGNSA. The DNA of the CDR3 is TGTGCCAGCAGCTTAGTAGTGGGACAGGGGACTCCAGCTTTCTTT. Protein sequence: CASSLVVGQGTPAFF. The complete variable domain, with remaining parts taken from reference TRBV7-2 and TRBJ1-1, reads GAGVSQSPSNKVTEKGKDVELRCDPISGHTALYWYRQSLGQGLEFLIYFQGNSAPDKSGLPSDRFSAERTGGSVSTLTIQRTQQEDSAVYLCASSLVVGQGTPAFFGQGTRLTVV.

This clone came up once. V gene TRBV13 combines with J gene TRBJ2-7; TRBD2 is a possible D gene (5 bases). Germline CDR1 PRHDT, CDR2 FYEKMQ (reference sequence). The CDR3 runs to 13 residues. V shed 7 bases and J shed 9 bases, with 19 bases lying between them. The CDR3 reads CASTLEGRDGQYF. The CDR3 coding sequence is TGTGCCAGCACCCTAGAGGGTAGAGACGGGCAGTACTTC.

V usage is TRBV7-3 and J usage is TRBJ2-2; D is uncertain. V was pared by 4 bases and J by 0 bases, with 6 bases between. This CDR3 comprises 14 residues. CDR1 SGHTA and CDR2 FQGTGA come from the germline V gene. CDR3 nucleotides: TGTGCCAGCAGCTCCAATGCGAACACCGGGGAGCTGTTTTTT. Protein sequence: CASSSNANTGELFF.

The chain has TRBV7-9 and TRBJ1-2; 12 nucleotides agree with TRBD1. After removal of 4 bases from V and 8 bases from J, the junction contained 8 bases not matched to a gene. Germline CDR1 reads SEHNR; CDR2 reads FQNEAQ (reference sequence). The CDR3 is 15 amino acids. The CDR3 region has the DNA TGTGCCAGCAGCTCCTGGGACAGGGGGCCGGACGGCTACACCTTC. Its protein is CASSSWDRGPDGYTF.

CDR3 bases: TGTGCCAGCAACGAGCGGGGGGGAGGTGAAAAACTGTTTTTT. Encoded protein: CASNERGGGEKLFF. The chain links TRBV6-5 to TRBJ1-4, with D maybe TRBD1 (5 bases). CDR3 length equals 14 residues. The V gene's germline CDR1 is MNHEY and CDR2 SVGAGI. Trimming removed 7 bases at V and 7 bases at J, with 16 bases between.

This chain connects TRBV27 to TRBJ1-1; 8 bases line up with TRBD1. Germline CDR1 is MNHEY and CDR2 is SMNVEV (reference sequence). V gave up 7 bases and J gave up 1 base; unmatched junction bases: 11. CDR3 length: 16 residues. DNA for the CDR3: TGTGCCAGCAAACACTTTGACAGGGGTAGGAACACTGAAGCTTTCTTT. Amino acids: CASKHFDRGRNTEAFF.

The J gene is TRBJ2-1, the V gene TRBV9; D gene ambiguous. This CDR3 comprises 14 residues. The V and J ends lost 0 bases and 6 bases respectively, with 10 bases between them. Germline CDR1 and CDR2: SGDLS and YYNGEE. CDR3 loop: CASSVGAPLNEQFF. In nucleotides, the CDR3 is TGTGCCAGCAGCGTAGGGGCCCCTCTCAATGAGCAGTTCTTC.

V gene TRBV6-1 combines with J gene TRBJ1-2; no reliable D call. Germline assignment: CDR1 MNHNS and CDR2 SASEGT. The V end lost 3 bases, the J end lost 4 bases, and 9 bases lay between the germline ends. This CDR3 has 13 amino acids. Written as DNA, the CDR3 is TGTGCCAGCAGTGATCTAACGCTCTATGGCTACACCTTC. As protein: CASSDLTLYGYTF.

The rearrangement uses TRBV6-1 and TRBJ2-3; the D gene is possibly TRBD1 (5 bases). This CDR3 is 15 amino acids long. The V gene's germline CDR1 is MNHNS and CDR2 SASEGT. V lost 4 bases to trimming and J lost 1 base, with 12 bases between them. The CDR3: CASSGQGRGTDTQYF. The CDR3 region has the DNA TGTGCCAGCAGTGGCCAGGGTCGGGGCACAGATACGCAGTATTTT.

This clone was seen only once. For the CDR3, the DNA is TGTGCCAACAGCCGGGGACAGACCTACGAGCAGTACTTC. This gives the protein CANSRGQTYEQYF. This chain links TRBV2 with TRBJ2-7, with TRBD1 identical over 7 bases. Per germline, CDR1 SNHLY and CDR2 FYNNEI. The CDR3 covers 13 residues. V was pared by 10 bases and J by 2 bases, with 8 bases of the junction left unmatched.

The chain couples TRBV28 to TRBJ1-2; D might be TRBD1 (6 bases). The CDR3 is made up of 14 amino acids. CDR1 is MDHEN and CDR2 is SYDVKM in the germline V gene. V dropped 4 bases and J dropped 1 base, with 10 bases sitting between them. The CDR3 bases are TGTGCCAGCAGTTACCAACAGGGTAACTATGGCTACACCTTC. Protein product: CASSYQQGNYGYTF.

The chain employs TRBV7-9 and TRBJ2-3; TRBD1 aligns across 9 bases. The J segment lost 5 bases and the V segment lost 6 bases, leaving 9 bases of the junction unmatched. The CDR3 extends over 15 amino acids. CDR1 and CDR2 (germline): SEHNR, FQNEAQ (reference sequence). The DNA for the CDR3 is TGTGCCAGCAGACCACAGGGGGCGATAGGAGATACGCAGTATTTT. It yields the protein CASRPQGAIGDTQYF.